This record concerns one T cell receptor beta chain sequence. Its antigen is currently unknown. The data derive from a study of shared clonotypes between healthy human individuals. Terminally differentiated effector memory CD45RA+ cells were excluded from the naive CD8 cells, which were CD45RO-negative and positively selected for CCR7. Adult Caucasians living in Nashville, Tennessee made up all of the donors. The data were produced by immunoSEQ multiplex PCR, yet TCRdb's version contains in-frame clones alone and is incomplete. This table has 600,000 or so clones, 98% appearing once. The junction had 10 bases not matched to a gene; V was cut back by 3 bases and J by 5 bases. The CDR3 is 15 amino acids. CDR1 and CDR2 (germline): LNHDA, SQIVND (reference sequence). Study-wide findings and caveats: The study sampled only blood, and tissue repertoires likely differ. Naive CD4 clonotype sharing across a handful of donors was about 5%. Estimated richness values were generally larger in naive subsets than in memory subsets.

The sequenced sample was naive CD8+ T cells sorted from blood. This sequence joins TRBV19 and TRBJ2-7; 7 bases map to TRBD2. The sequence was obtained from a man aged 25 to 40 in good health. The CDR3 here is CASSIFAGAPNEQYF. In DNA, the CDR3 is TGTGCCAGTAGTATCTTCGCGGGAGCTCCCAACGAGCAGTACTTC.